The sequence of this TCR beta chain was determined in a study of vaccination and CD4 T cells after COVID-19. Noted treatment: approximately 9-day PBMC culture with coronavirus spike peptide pools or control peptides (ViraFEST assay). Unexposed donor CD4+ T cells predated the COVID-19 pandemic, collected 2011-2018. This clonotype has only a few counts. Antigen unknown. With the Oncomine TCR Beta short-read assay, DNA from cultured CD4+ T cells was sequenced. Investigators isolated genomic DNA from cultured CD4+ T cells. Each CDR3 protein is one row after TCRdb ran MiXCR on the PCR reads. Among about 11,000 distinct CDR3 sequences listed, 28% were seen once. The CDR3 has 11 amino acids. Per germline, CDR1 SGHTA and CDR2 FQGNSA. V was clipped by 1 base and J by 4 bases, with 2 bases between them.

The chain employs TRBV7-2 and TRBJ2-7; no reliable D call. The TCR sequence derives from a human donor in good health. Sequencing was carried out using CD4+ T cells from blood, cultured in vitro. This chain's CDR3 is CASSLVYEQYF. Written as DNA, the CDR3 is TGTGCCAGCAGCTTAGTTTACGAGCAGTACTTC.